A selection of T cell receptor beta chains follows, all from one sample in a study of CD8 T cells in Susac syndrome. Each CDR3 protein is one row after TCRdb ran MiXCR on the immunoSEQ multiplex PCR reads. In the table there are about 190,000 distinct CDR3 sequences, approximately 94% of which are singletons. The sequencing input was CD4+ T cells from PBMCs. The source of these receptors is a human donor with Susac syndrome. Each CDR3 is given with its conserved first and last residue. The D gene is left open where the match is weak. Part of the rows lack a size; the others show once, few, many or a class for expanded clones.

j_call v_call d_call cdr3_length clone_size cdr3_aa cdr3_nt
TRBJ2-1 TRBV2 TRBD2 17 - CASSLRGATRSYNEQFF TGTGCCAGCAGTCTGCGGGGGGCTACCCGATCCTACAATGAGCAGTTCTTC
TRBJ2-5 TRBV5-6 - 16 - CASSFLGGAGQETQYF TGTGCCAGCAGCTTCCTAGGCGGGGCGGGCCAAGAGACCCAGTACTTC
TRBJ2-1 TRBV29-1 - 13 - CSVAATPGNEQFF TGCAGCGTTGCGGCAACACCGGGGAATGAGCAGTTCTTC
TRBJ1-2 TRBV5-4 - 15 - CASSLGWRTNYGYTF TGTGCCAGCAGCTTGGGTTGGAGAACTAACTATGGCTACACCTTC
TRBJ2-3 TRBV5-4 - 14 - CASSLRGAADTQYF TGTGCCAGCAGCTTGCGGGGGGCGGCAGATACGCAGTATTTT
TRBJ1-5 TRBV30 - 13 - CAWNPQRDQPQHF TGTGCCTGGAATCCCCAACGGGATCAGCCCCAGCATTTT
TRBJ2-1 TRBV12-3/TRBV12-4 TRBD2 12 - CASSLPQGRGFF TGTGCCAGCAGCCTCCCCCAAGGGAGGGGGTTCTTC
TRBJ2-6 TRBV3-1 - 15 - CASSQDPGGANVLTF TGTGCCAGCAGCCAAGACCCCGGTGGGGCCAACGTCCTGACTTTC
TRBJ2-3 TRBV2 - 15 - CASTASGRNTDTQYF TGTGCCAGCACTGCCTCCGGACGGAACACAGATACGCAGTATTTT
TRBJ2-5 TRBV6-2/TRBV6-3 - 15 - CASSSDEQGRETQYF TGTGCCAGCAGCTCCGATGAGCAGGGTCGCGAGACCCAGTACTTC
TRBJ2-5 TRBV7-6 - 13 few CASSLAQKETQYF TGTGCTAGCAGCTTAGCACAGAAAGAGACCCAGTACTTC
TRBJ2-7 TRBV3-1 TRBD2 16 - CASSQDRSGGSYEQYF TGTGCCAGCAGCCAAGATCGTAGCGGGGGCTCCTACGAGCAGTACTTC
TRBJ2-1 TRBV30 TRBD2 17 - CAWMIGGGAGSYNEQFF TGTGCCTGGATGATTGGCGGGGGGGCCGGATCCTACAATGAGCAGTTCTTC
TRBJ1-5 TRBV5-6 - 14 - CASSLIRGSEPQHF TGTGCCAGCAGCTTGATCCGGGGGTCGGAGCCCCAGCATTTT
TRBJ2-3 TRBV29-1 - 11 once CSVGVTDTQYF TGCAGCGTTGGAGTCACAGATACGCAGTATTTT
TRBJ2-1 TRBV30 - 13 - CAWSAGTAGEQFF TGTGCCTGGAGTGCTGGGACAGCGGGTGAGCAGTTCTTC
TRBJ1-2 TRBV3-1 - 13 - CASSRESNYGYTF TGTGCCAGCAGCCGAGAATCTAACTATGGCTACACCTTC
TRBJ2-3 TRBV10-3 - 13 - CAISGGQPDTQYF TGTGCCATCAGTGGTGGACAACCAGATACGCAGTATTTT
TRBJ2-5 TRBV5-4 - 13 once CASSLPGEETQYF TGTGCCAGCAGCTTGCCAGGGGAGGAGACCCAGTACTTC
TRBJ2-1 TRBV29-1 TRBD2 15 - CSVAFTGGPGNEQFF TGCAGCGTAGCCTTTACGGGGGGGCCCGGGAATGAGCAGTTCTTC
TRBJ1-6 TRBV6-2/TRBV6-3 TRBD1 15 - CASTRPRGFNSPLHF TGTGCCAGCACGAGGCCCAGGGGGTTTAATTCACCCCTCCACTTT
TRBJ2-6 TRBV6-2/TRBV6-3 TRBD1 18 once CASSPHAGGRSGANVLTF TGTGCCAGCAGCCCTCACGCAGGGGGCCGCTCTGGGGCCAACGTCCTGACTTTC
TRBJ2-3 TRBV20-1 - 13 - CSAKSGAPDTQYF TGCAGTGCTAAATCGGGGGCCCCCGATACGCAGTATTTT
TRBJ2-7 TRBV14 TRBD2 14 few CASSQSGGAYEQYF TGTGCCAGCAGCCAGAGCGGGGGGGCCTACGAGCAGTACTTC
TRBJ1-1 TRBV3-1 TRBD1 15 - CASRPGTGGNTEAFF TGTGCCAGCAGACCCGGGACAGGAGGGAACACTGAAGCTTTCTTT
TRBJ1-2 TRBV12-3/TRBV12-4 - 14 - CASSPVGANYGYTF TGTGCCAGCAGCCCAGTGGGGGCAAACTATGGCTACACCTTC
TRBJ2-7 TRBV15 TRBD1 18 - CATSRDPRQGVRGGEQYF TGTGCCACCAGCAGAGATCCACGACAGGGGGTTCGAGGGGGGGAGCAGTACTTC
TRBJ1-6 TRBV20-1 TRBD1 14 - CSARAGTGDSPLHF TGCAGTGCTAGAGCCGGGACAGGGGATTCACCCCTCCACTTT
TRBJ1-6 TRBV25-1 TRBD1 16 - CASSDLAGTGDSPLHF TGTGCCAGCAGTGACCTCGCCGGGACAGGGGATTCACCCCTCCACTTT
TRBJ2-5 TRBV7-9 - 12 few CASSLVSETQYF TGTGCCAGCAGCTTGGTCTCGGAGACCCAGTACTTC
TRBJ1-6 TRBV20-1 - 14 - CSASAGTSNSPLHF TGCAGTGCTAGCGCCGGGACCAGTAATTCACCCCTCCACTTT
TRBJ1-5 TRBV7-2 - 13 - CASSYSPDQPQHF TGTGCCAGCAGCTACAGCCCAGATCAGCCCCAGCATTTT
TRBJ1-1 TRBV2 - 14 - CASSPSAGFTEAFF TGTGCCAGCAGTCCCAGCGCAGGGTTCACTGAAGCTTTCTTT
TRBJ2-1 TRBV20-1 - 15 - CSASGKRDPYNEQFF TGCAGTGCTAGCGGAAAAAGGGACCCCTACAATGAGCAGTTCTTC
TRBJ1-2 TRBV19 TRBD1 16 - CASSLNRDRINYGYTF TGTGCCAGTAGCCTTAACCGGGACAGGATTAACTATGGCTACACCTTC
TRBJ2-7 TRBV6-5 TRBD2 15 - CASSYAGLAGNEQYF TGTGCCAGCAGTTACGCGGGACTAGCGGGGAACGAGCAGTACTTC
TRBJ2-2 TRBV24-1 - 15 - CATSDPRTGTGELFF TGTGCCACCAGTGATCCTCGGACCGGCACCGGGGAGCTGTTTTTT
TRBJ1-5 TRBV7-2 - 14 - CASSSDGNNQPQHF TGTGCCAGCAGCTCGGACGGAAACAATCAGCCCCAGCATTTT
TRBJ2-1 TRBV5-1 - 14 - CASSAGTPDNEQFF TGCGCCAGCAGCGCGGGGACCCCAGACAATGAGCAGTTCTTC
TRBJ2-5 TRBV7-2 TRBD2 17 - CASSLFASGGAGETQYF TGTGCCAGCAGCTTATTTGCTAGCGGGGGGGCGGGAGAGACCCAGTACTTC
TRBJ1-6 TRBV12-3/TRBV12-4 - 15 - CASSFLGHSDSPLHF TGTGCCAGCAGTTTTTTAGGACACTCCGATTCACCCCTCCACTTT
TRBJ2-7 TRBV5-1 TRBD2 15 - CASSPGGSGDYEQYF TGCGCCAGCAGCCCGGGAGGCTCAGGAGATTACGAGCAGTACTTC
TRBJ2-7 TRBV5-1 - 14 - CASSLGTGRTEQYF TGCGCCAGCAGCTTGGGAACAGGGCGAACAGAGCAGTACTTC
TRBJ1-1 TRBV30 TRBD1 15 - CAGPGTVGQGTEAFF TGTGCCGGCCCCGGGACAGTAGGTCAAGGCACTGAAGCTTTCTTT
TRBJ1-2 TRBV12-3/TRBV12-4 - 13 - CASSLNGGDGYTF TGTGCCAGCAGTTTAAATGGGGGAGATGGCTACACCTTC
TRBJ2-7 TRBV20-1 TRBD1 14 - CSAATGTVLVEQYF TGCAGTGCAGCAACCGGGACAGTCCTCGTCGAGCAGTACTTC
TRBJ1-2 TRBV30 TRBD1 17 - CAWSEGTGTSYFYGYTF TGTGCCTGGAGTGAGGGGACAGGGACATCCTATTTCTATGGCTACACCTTC
TRBJ2-3 TRBV10-3 TRBD2 15 - CAISDPLGGGNTQYF TGTGCCATCAGTGACCCCTTGGGCGGGGGGAATACGCAGTATTTT
TRBJ2-5 TRBV28 TRBD1 16 - CASSFGQGAMGETQYF TGTGCCAGCAGTTTCGGACAGGGGGCGATGGGTGAGACCCAGTACTTC
TRBJ1-1 TRBV5-6 TRBD1 16 - CASSFGTGLFGTEAFF TGTGCCAGCAGCTTTGGGACAGGGTTGTTCGGCACTGAAGCTTTCTTT
TRBJ2-2 TRBV5-4 - 16 - CASSLDRQGLTGELFF TGTGCCAGCAGCTTGGACCGACAGGGACTCACCGGGGAGCTGTTTTTT
TRBJ2-3 TRBV2 - 13 - CASRKGSTDTQYF TGTGCCAGCAGGAAGGGCAGCACAGATACGCAGTATTTT
TRBJ1-2 TRBV19 TRBD1 15 - CASSHLSGTGFGYTF TGTGCCAGTAGCCACCTTTCCGGGACAGGGTTTGGCTACACCTTC
TRBJ2-7 TRBV6-5 - 14 - CASSSARGGYEQYF TGTGCCAGCAGTTCGGCTCGGGGCGGCTACGAGCAGTACTTC
TRBJ1-1 TRBV9 - 13 - CASSVGPRAEAFF TGTGCCAGCAGCGTAGGTCCCCGGGCTGAAGCTTTCTTT